Below are 11 T cell receptor beta chains sequenced from a single sample in a study of blood T cell repertoires in COVID-19. TCRdb's copy holds only in-frame clones and misses some; the assay was immunoSEQ multiplex PCR. The table has tens of thousands of clones, less than 85% seen once. Sequenced sample: peripheral blood. The receptors here all came from a human donor in a cohort sampled during active COVID-19.

The chain uses TRBV24-1 and TRBJ2-7, with D maybe TRBD1 (6 bases). V was pared by 2 bases and J by 7 bases, with 8 bases between. The CDR3 is made up of 12 amino acids. The germline V gene encodes CDR1 KGHDR and CDR2 SFDVKD. The CDR3 sequence: CATSDYRDEQYF. The CDR3 bases are TGTGCCACCAGTGATTACAGGGATGAGCAGTACTTC.

This sequence joins TRBV2 and TRBJ1-2, with 10 positions matching TRBD1. CDR1 is SNHLY and CDR2 is FYNNEI in the germline V gene. The length of the CDR3 is 16 residues. The V gene end was trimmed by 7 bases and the J gene end by 3 bases; junction bases not matched to a gene: 11. The CDR3 DNA reads TGTGCCAGCAAGAGGGACAGGGGATTGGGGGACTATGGCTACACCTTC. Encoded protein: CASKRDRGLGDYGYTF.

The table lists this clone with a count of one. CDR3 amino acids: CSVSPLASGGYSPDTQYF. CDR3 sequence (DNA): TGCAGCGTTTCGCCCCTAGCGAGCGGGGGGTACTCACCAGATACGCAGTATTTT. The chain carries TRBV29-1 and TRBJ2-3; 9 bases map to TRBD2. Germline values: CDR1 SQVTM, CDR2 ANQGSEA. V was pared by 5 bases and J by 4 bases, with 19 bases of the junction left unmatched. The CDR3 contains 18 residues.

This chain joins TRBV3-1 (or the pseudogene TRBV3-2) and TRBJ1-2; tentatively, D is TRBD1 (6 bases). CDR3 length: 12 amino acids. CDR1 LGHDT and CDR2 YNNKEL come from the germline V gene (reference sequence). Between the trimmed V and J ends, which lost 4 bases and 6 bases, there was a span of 9 bases. The DNA of the CDR3 is TGTGCCAGCAGCCGAACAGGGAATGGCTACACCTTC. Its protein product is CASSRTGNGYTF.

The gene calls are TRBV5-1 and TRBJ2-7; the D is unclear. V lost 3 bases, J lost 3 bases, and 13 bases lay in between. Germline CDR1 reads SGHRS; CDR2 reads YFSETQ. This CDR3 has 14 residues. The CDR3 region has the DNA TGCGCCAGCAGCTCATTCACGAACAGCTACGAGCAGTACTTC. This translates into CASSSFTNSYEQYF.

This chain joins TRBV30 and TRBJ2-7, with D tentatively TRBD1 (5 bases). Trimming cost V 0 bases and J 2 bases, with 20 bases left between them. CDR3 length: 17 amino acids. The germline gives CDR1 GTSNPN, CDR2 SVGIG (reference sequence). DNA of the CDR3: TGTGCCTGGAGTGTACCCCTAGGACCCGACAGACCCTACGAGCAGTACTTC. Amino acid sequence: CAWSVPLGPDRPYEQYF.

This chain joins TRBV27 and TRBJ1-2; 10 bases match TRBD1. Germline values: CDR1 MNHEY, CDR2 SMNVEV (reference sequence). The junction had 7 bases not matched to a gene; V was cut back by 5 bases and J by 7 bases. This CDR3 region has 14 residues. The CDR3, as DNA: TGTGCCAGCAGTGAAGACAGGGGGCGGTTTGGCTACACCTTC. It translates to CASSEDRGRFGYTF.

The rearrangement links TRBV7-3 to TRBJ1-3; 8 bases are a match to TRBD1. The germline V gene has CDR1 SGHTA and CDR2 FQGTGA. The CDR3 spans 14 residues. Germline trimming cut 11 bases from V and 1 base from J; bases unmatched to any gene: 7. This CDR3 is CAEGRGLSGNTIYF. CDR3 DNA sequence: TGTGCCGAGGGCAGGGGGCTATCTGGAAACACCATATATTTT. The full variable domain, its missing parts supplied by reference TRBV7-3 and TRBJ1-3, is GAGVSQTPSNKVTEKGKYVELRCDPISGHTALYWYRQSLGQGPEFLIYFQGTGAADDSGLPNDRFFAVRPEGSVSTLKIQRTERGDSAVYLCAEGRGLSGNTIYFGEGSWLTVV.

The chain recombines TRBV14 with TRBJ2-1; TRBD2 aligns across 7 bases. The J segment lost 8 bases and the V segment lost 8 bases, leaving 6 bases of the junction unmatched. The CDR3 sequence is 12 residues long. From germline, CDR1 is SGHDN and CDR2 FVKESK. The CDR3 DNA is TGTGCCAGCGCAGCGGGGATAGATGAGCAGTTCTTC. Translation gives CASAAGIDEQFF.

This chain links TRBV3-1 (or the pseudogene TRBV3-2) with TRBJ2-7, with unresolved D. The V gene's germline CDR1 is LGHDT and CDR2 YNNKEL (reference sequence). The CDR3 is made up of 11 amino acids. V was trimmed by 1 base and J by 6 bases, leaving 4 bases between them. The CDR3 loop is CASSQGLEQYF. The CDR3, as DNA: TGTGCCAGCAGCCAAGGTCTCGAGCAGTACTTC.

This clone has only one observation. In DNA form, the CDR3 reads TGTGCCAGCAGTCCCGGGATCTCCACAGATACGCAGTATTTT. It encodes CASSPGISTDTQYF. This rearrangement joins TRBV7-2 to TRBJ2-3, with D perhaps matching TRBD2 (5 bases). The CDR3 runs 14 residues. V was pared by 6 bases and J by 2 bases, with 12 bases between. The V gene's germline CDR1 is SGHTA and CDR2 FQGNSA. Together with reference TRBV7-2 and TRBJ2-3, the CDR3 gives the full variable domain: GAGVSQSPSNKVTEKGKDVELRCDPISGHTALYWYRQSLGQGLEFLIYFQGNSAPDKSGLPSDRFSAERTGGSVSTLTIQRTQQEDSAVYLCASSPGISTDTQYFGPGTRLTVL.